One sample yielded the 22 T cell receptor beta chains listed below, sequenced in a study of shared clonotypes between healthy human individuals. Here immunoSEQ multiplex PCR was the method, and the copy in TCRdb shows in-frame clones only, minus some. Among under 550,000 clones, roughly 95% were seen once, and the ten largest hold 0.055% to 0.075%. Source material: naive CD4+ T cells sorted from blood. Subset noted: CD45RA+ positively selected. The source of these receptors is a woman in her twenties or thirties in good health.

This chain connects TRBV7-8 to TRBJ2-5; 9 bases map to TRBD1. CDR3 length: 15 residues. Looked up from germline, CDR1 is SGHVS and CDR2 is FQNEAQ. J gave up 2 bases and V 6 bases, and 7 bases lay outside the gene matches. CDR3 sequence reads: CASRHRGQRQETQYF. The CDR3, as DNA: TGTGCCAGCAGGCACAGGGGGCAGAGGCAAGAGACCCAGTACTTC. The full variable domain, rest sourced from reference TRBV7-8 and TRBJ2-5, is GAGVSQSPRYKVAKRGQDVALRCDPISGHVSLFWYQQALGQGPEFLTYFQNEAQLDKSGLPSDRFFAERPEGSVSTLKIQRTQQEDSAVYLCASRHRGQRQETQYFGPGTRLLVL.

This clone was seen only once. The chain combines TRBV5-1 with TRBJ1-1; maybe TRBD1 (5 bases). There are 15 residues in the CDR3. V was cut by 4 bases and J by 0 bases, with 13 bases left in between. Germline CDR1 SGHRS, CDR2 YFSETQ. The CDR3 coding sequence is TGCGCCAGCAGCGTCTCGGGACCCATGAACACTGAAGCTTTCTTT. Amino acid sequence: CASSVSGPMNTEAFF.

In DNA form, the CDR3 reads TGTGCCAGCAGTTTGAGTGGGGTTCGGTGGAATGAGCAGTTCTTC. This gives the protein CASSLSGVRWNEQFF. This chain links TRBV28 with TRBJ2-1; no firm D call. The CDR3 is 15 amino acids. V was trimmed by 3 bases and J by 7 bases, leaving 16 bases between them. The germline V gene encodes CDR1 MDHEN and CDR2 SYDVKM. Filled out from reference TRBV28 and TRBJ2-1, the complete variable domain reads DVKVTQSSRYLVKRTGEKVFLECVQDMDHENMFWYRQDPGLGLRLIYFSYDVKMKEKGDIPEGYSVSREKKERFSLILESASTNQTSMYLCASSLSGVRWNEQFFGPGTRLTVL.

The rearrangement joins TRBV30 to TRBJ2-7; D ambiguous. The CDR3 sequence is 14 residues long. Germline loops: CDR1 GTSNPN, CDR2 SVGIG (reference sequence). V dropped 1 base and J dropped 6 bases, with 16 bases sitting between them. The CDR3 region has the DNA TGTGCCTGGAGTGAGGTTTCCGAGGCCCTCGAGCAGTACTTC. Its protein is CAWSEVSEALEQYF. The variable domain in full, completed from reference TRBV30 and TRBJ2-7, reads SQTIHQWPATLVQPVGSPLSLECTVEGTSNPNLYWYRQAAGRGLQLLFYSVGIGQISSEVPQNLSASRPQDRQFILSSKKLLLSDSGFYLCAWSEVSEALEQYFGPGTRLTVT.

The chain has TRBV27 and TRBJ2-5; D call uncertain. The J call may be in error: the DNA end matches TRBJ2-7 better. Germline V gene data show CDR1 as MNHEY and CDR2 as SMNVEV (reference sequence). CDR3 size: 14 residues. The CDR3 here is CASSTRPSSYEQYF. The CDR3 DNA sequence: TGTGCCAGCAGTACCAGGCCGAGCTCCTACGAGCAGTACTTC.

This sequence joins TRBV29-1 and TRBJ2-7; 11 nucleotides line up with TRBD2. CDR1 is SQVTM, CDR2 ANQGSEA, per germline. Trimming at V came to 6 bases and at J to 4 bases, leaving 5 bases not matched to a gene. The CDR3 length is 13 residues. CDR3: CSVMTSGKYEQYF. The CDR3 nucleotides are TGCAGCGTGATGACTAGCGGGAAGTACGAGCAGTACTTC.

The chain is built from TRBV5-4 and TRBJ2-5, with 10 nucleotides matching TRBD2. Losses at the gene ends were 3 bases for V and 3 bases for J; bases not matched to a gene: 2. The CDR3 extends over 14 amino acids. Germline loops: CDR1 SGHNT, CDR2 YYREEE (reference sequence). CDR3 coding DNA: TGTGCCAGCAGCTATGGACTAGCGGAAGAGACCCAGTACTTC. It encodes CASSYGLAEETQYF. Full variable domain (missing parts from reference TRBV5-4 and TRBJ2-5): ETGVTQSPTHLIKTRGQQVTLRCSSQSGHNTVSWYQQALGQGPQFIFQYYREEENGRGNFPPRFSGLQFPNYSSELNVNALELDDSALYLCASSYGLAEETQYFGPGTRLLVL.

This clone appeared once. V and J are TRBV15 and TRBJ2-7; TRBD1 matches at 9 bases. From germline, CDR1 is LNHNV and CDR2 YYDKDF (reference sequence). The CDR3 spans 16 residues. J was trimmed by 3 bases and V by 3 bases; bases with no gene match: 9. CDR3 nucleotides: TGTGCCACCAGCAGGGAGAGTACAGGGGGCTTCTACGAGCAGTACTTC. Translated, it gives CATSRESTGGFYEQYF.

V gene TRBV4-2 combines with J gene TRBJ2-1, with TRBD2 as a possible D gene (6 bases). The CDR3 runs 16 residues. V dropped 0 bases and J dropped 10 bases, with 19 bases sitting between them. Germline loops: CDR1 LGHNA, CDR2 YNFKEQ. CDR3 region: CASSQEVAGLVREQFF. For the CDR3, the DNA is TGTGCCAGCAGCCAAGAAGTTGCGGGACTCGTGAGGGAGCAGTTCTTC.

The V gene is TRBV2, the J gene TRBJ1-5; D gene ambiguous. Per the germline V gene, CDR1 is SNHLY and CDR2 is FYNNEI. Trimming stripped 6 bases from V and 3 bases from J, with 15 bases between. The CDR3 is made up of 15 amino acids. CDR3 sequence reads: CASSAVAGNNQPQHF. The DNA for the CDR3 is TGTGCCAGCAGCGCAGTGGCAGGCAACAATCAGCCCCAGCATTTT.

The genes are TRBV7-2 and TRBJ2-3; a possible D gene is TRBD2 (6 bases). The CDR3 runs to 16 residues. Trimming stripped 5 bases from V and 0 bases from J, with 15 bases between. The germline V gene has CDR1 SGHTA and CDR2 FQGNSA. This CDR3 reads CASSQRVGTSTDTQYF. For the CDR3, the DNA is TGTGCCAGCAGCCAGAGGGTCGGGACTAGCACAGATACGCAGTATTTT.

The chain combines TRBV19 with TRBJ2-1; 12 bases line up with TRBD2. The CDR3 is 15 residues long. Trimming took 4 bases from V and 2 from J; bases not matched to a gene: 0. Germline lookup yields CDR1 LNHDA and CDR2 SQIVND (reference sequence). The CDR3 DNA reads as TGTGCCAGTAGTAGGACTAGCGGGACCTACAATGAGCAGTTCTTC. Protein product: CASSRTSGTYNEQFF.

This rearrangement joins TRBV18 to TRBJ1-1; 7 bases align to TRBD1. V shed 0 bases and J 5 bases; nucleotides not matched to a gene: 6. Germline CDR1 reads KGHSH; CDR2 reads LQKENI. The CDR3 spans 15 residues. CDR3 DNA sequence: TGTGCCAGCTCACCACCGTCGACAGGGTGGACTGAAGCTTTCTTT. Its translation is CASSPPSTGWTEAFF.

The gene calls are TRBV6-1 and TRBJ2-7; D is tentatively TRBD1 or TRBD2 (5 bases each). CDR3 size: 13 residues. Germline-derived CDR1 and CDR2 are MNHNS and SASEGT. V was trimmed by 7 bases and J by 2 bases, leaving 12 bases between them. DNA for the CDR3: TGTGCCAGCACTAGGGGAGTAACCTACGAGCAGTACTTC. Translation gives CASTRGVTYEQYF.

The rearrangement links TRBV20-1 to TRBJ2-1; no firm D call. V shed 5 bases and J shed 13 bases, with 15 bases lying between them. CDR3 size: 11 residues. The germline gives CDR1 DFQATT, CDR2 SNEGSKA (reference sequence). The DNA of the CDR3 is TGCAGTGCTGGGGTCGCCTTACAACAGTTCTTC. It codes for CSAGVALQQFF.

This chain connects TRBV28 to TRBJ1-4; the D gene is possibly TRBD1 (6 bases). V lost 5 bases and J lost 7, with 11 bases in between. This CDR3 contains 13 residues. Germline V gene lookup returns CDR1 MDHEN and CDR2 SYDVKM. The CDR3: CASSPGDTEKLFF. The CDR3 DNA follows: TGTGCCAGCAGTCCTGGGGACACTGAAAAACTGTTTTTT. The full variable domain, its missing parts supplied by reference TRBV28 and TRBJ1-4, is DVKVTQSSRYLVKRTGEKVFLECVQDMDHENMFWYRQDPGLGLRLIYFSYDVKMKEKGDIPEGYSVSREKKERFSLILESASTNQTSMYLCASSPGDTEKLFFGSGTQLSVL.

The chain employs TRBV19 and TRBJ2-2; D is perhaps TRBD1 (5 bases). The germline gives CDR1 LNHDA, CDR2 SQIVND (reference sequence). The V gene lost 3 bases and the J gene lost 10 bases, with 9 bases spanning the gap. The CDR3 extends over 12 amino acids. CDR3 bases: TGTGCCAGTAGTATTCAGGGTGCGGAGCTGTTTTTT. This translates into CASSIQGAELFF. The variable domain in full, with the rest retrieved from reference TRBV19 and TRBJ2-2, is DGGITQSPKYLFRKEGQNVTLSCEQNLNHDAMYWYRQDPGQGLRLIYYSQIVNDFQKGDIAEGYSVSREKKESFPLTVTSAQKNPTAFYLCASSIQGAELFFGEGSRLTVL.

This chain connects TRBV7-9 to TRBJ1-6; TRBD1 agrees at 7 bases. V lost 5 bases to trimming and J lost 5 bases; unmatched junction nucleotides: 3. Germline V lookup: CDR1 SEHNR, CDR2 FQNEAQ (reference sequence). CDR3 length equals 14 residues. CDR3 coding DNA: TGTGCCAGCAGCCTGGGACAGAATAATTCACCCCTCCACTTT. Translating it yields CASSLGQNNSPLHF.

CDR3 nucleotide sequence: TGTGCCAGCAGTTATTCCGGGGCGGGCCACGAGCAGTACTTC. Translating it yields CASSYSGAGHEQYF. This rearrangement joins TRBV6-5 to TRBJ2-5; D possibly uses TRBD1 or TRBD2 (5 bases each). The J call may not be correct, given that the DNA end is closer to TRBJ2-7. The germline V gene has CDR1 MNHEY and CDR2 SVGAGI. This CDR3 contains 14 residues.

The chain uses TRBV28 and TRBJ2-5; D call uncertain. The germline CDR1 and CDR2 sequences are MDHEN and SYDVKM. This CDR3 is built from 14 residues. With 3 bases removed from V and 0 bases from J, the gap between germline ends came to 8 bases. The CDR3 here is CASSFPRYQETQYF. In DNA, the CDR3 is TGTGCCAGCAGTTTCCCGCGGTACCAAGAGACCCAGTACTTC.

A few counts support this clone. The chain is built from TRBV5-6 and TRBJ2-2, with a weak D call TRBD2 (7 bases). Germline loops: CDR1 SGHDT, CDR2 YYEEEE. CDR3 length: 16 amino acids. The V end lost 0 bases, the J end lost 5 bases, and 14 bases lay between the germline ends. DNA of the CDR3: TGTGCCAGCAGCTTGGTTACGGGGGGCTATACCGGGGAGCTGTTTTTT. It is translated as CASSLVTGGYTGELFF.

The chain links TRBV5-1 to TRBJ2-5, with 7 bases identical to TRBD2. The CDR3 totals 15 residues. Trimming cost V 4 bases and J 4 bases; bases outside gene matches: 10. Germline CDR1 reads SGHRS; CDR2 reads YFSETQ. DNA of the CDR3: TGCGCCAGCAGCACGAACGGTCGACTAGCAGAGACCCAGTACTTC. This encodes CASSTNGRLAETQYF. The full variable domain, completed using reference TRBV5-1 and TRBJ2-5, is KAGVTQTPRYLIKTRGQQVTLSCSPISGHRSVSWYQQTPGQGLQFLFEYFSETQRNKGNFPGRFSGRQFSNSRSEMNVSTLELGDSALYLCASSTNGRLAETQYFGPGTRLLVL.